This TCR beta chain was captured in a study of T cells in Graves' hyperthyroidism and ophthalmopathy. This CDR3 spans 14 amino acids. With 4 bases clipped from V and 7 bases from J, the junction kept 8 bases outside the gene matches. Germline CDR1 reads SQVTM; CDR2 reads ANQGSEA. It was RNA transcripts that yielded the amplified TCR beta CDR3 regions. Using the HTBI primer set, a first-round RT-PCR was run on the TCR CDR3. Via MiXCR, TCRdb re-called the multiplex PCR reads, giving one row per CDR3 protein. The data contain under 650,000 distinct CDR3 sequences, 15% to 20% of them singletons. The rearrangement joins TRBV29-1 to TRBJ2-5; 11 bases are shared with TRBD1. The sample comprised blood. The receptor comes from a woman in her thirties with Graves' hyperthyroidism. This chain's CDR3 is CSVVWDRGELTQYF. The DNA for the CDR3 is TGCAGCGTTGTATGGGACAGGGGGGAGTTGACCCAGTACTTC.